The clone carrying this TCR beta chain was counted a few times. The antigen is unknown. TCRB transcripts that were expressed got sequenced, as all of the isolated RNA had been reverse transcribed. Data came from immunoSEQ multiplex PCR; TCRdb stores just in-frame clones and leaves some out. The repertoire holds 160,000 or so clones, approximately 10% seen once, with roughly 0.7% in the top ten. These data belong to a study of beta chain features in type 1 diabetes. The germline gives CDR1 MNHEY, CDR2 SMNVEV (reference sequence). The CDR3 consists of 13 residues. V was pared by 2 bases and J by 7 bases, with 11 bases between. Study-wide results and caveats: Shortening that was moderate but significant affected the TCRB CDR3s of Type 1 diabetes patients in all four CD4+ subsets.

This chain links TRBV27 with TRBJ1-2; D might be TRBD1 (5 bases). This receptor was obtained from a woman between 25 and 40 years old with type 1 diabetes. Sequencing was done on a sample of central memory CD4+ T cells from blood. CDR3 in amino acids: CASSLQPGGGYTF. The CDR3 region has the DNA TGTGCCAGCAGTTTACAGCCGGGGGGTGGCTACACCTTC.